These 29 T cell receptor beta chains came from one sample sequenced in a study of CD8+ T cells in alopecia areata. Reverse transcription of extracted RNA yielded cDNA, which provided the sequencing template. The protocol was immunoSEQ multiplex PCR, while the TCRdb copy is restricted to in-frame clones and leaves out a portion. The top ten hold over 4% of the sample, which has about 200,000 clones, 56% seen once. Sequencing was done on a sample of CD8+ T cells sorted from blood. The receptors stem from a human donor in good health.

The V and J genes are TRBV25-1 and TRBJ1-1; no definite D call. V was cut by 6 bases and J by 0 bases, with 8 bases left in between. The CDR3 is 13 residues long. Germline V lookup: CDR1 MGHDK, CDR2 SYGVNS. CDR3 in amino acids: CASSQRLNTEAFF. The CDR3 DNA reads as TGTGCCAGCAGCCAACGCCTGAACACTGAAGCTTTCTTT.

This clone was observed once. V gene TRBV2 combines with J gene TRBJ1-6; 7 nucleotides line up with TRBD1. V was clipped by 3 bases and J by 7 bases; unmatched bases: 6. The CDR3 has 15 residues. CDR1 SNHLY and CDR2 FYNNEI come from the germline V gene. The CDR3 nucleotides read TGTGCCAGCAGTGATCCAACAGGGGAGAATTCACCCCTCCACTTT. Its protein is CASSDPTGENSPLHF.

The rearrangement uses TRBV15 and TRBJ1-2; D unresolved. This CDR3 spans 15 amino acids. CDR1 is LNHNV, CDR2 YYDKDF, per germline (reference sequence). V was pared by 2 bases and J by 4 bases, with 14 bases between. The CDR3 bases are TGTGCCACCAGCAGATCGGCGAATACGCCCTATGGCTACACCTTC. This encodes CATSRSANTPYGYTF.

This clone was detected only a few times. The V call is TRBV7-9, the J call TRBJ2-3, with D unclear. The CDR3 runs 14 residues. The V end lost 5 bases, the J end lost 6 bases, and 15 bases lay between the germline ends. In germline, CDR1 is SEHNR, CDR2 FQNEAQ (reference sequence). DNA of the CDR3: TGTGCCAGCAGCCCTCACCAAGGTGGGGATACGCAGTATTTT. This encodes CASSPHQGGDTQYF.

The chain recombines TRBV4-1 with TRBJ2-1, with 10 bases aligning to TRBD2. Per the germline V gene, CDR1 is MGHRA and CDR2 is YSYEKL. This CDR3 comprises 16 residues. V lost 1 base to trimming and J lost 7 bases; unmatched junction nucleotides: 7. CDR3 sequence reads: CASSQVERGGVNEQFF. CDR3 DNA sequence: TGCGCCAGCAGCCAAGTGGAGCGGGGGGGAGTAAATGAGCAGTTCTTC.

The chain recombines TRBV29-1 with TRBJ1-2; D not certain. The CDR3 loop spans 11 amino acids. Trimming stripped 7 bases from V and 4 bases from J, with 10 bases between. CDR1 SQVTM and CDR2 ANQGSEA come from the germline V gene. CDR3 region: CSASDGYGYTF. In DNA, the CDR3 is TGCAGCGCCTCGGACGGCTATGGCTACACCTTC.

The chain combines TRBV5-6 with TRBJ1-4, with a weak D call TRBD1 (5 bases). Germline V gene sequence: CDR1 SGHDT, CDR2 YYEEEE. Trimming shortened V by 0 bases and J by 7 bases, and 13 bases separated the two germline ends. This CDR3 spans 15 amino acids. CDR3 protein: CASSLGTGVGEKLFF. The DNA of the CDR3 is TGTGCCAGCAGCTTGGGCACGGGGGTCGGTGAAAAACTGTTTTTT.

The chain couples TRBV13 to TRBJ1-2; D might be TRBD1 (5 bases). The germline V gene has CDR1 PRHDT and CDR2 FYEKMQ (reference sequence). V was clipped by 1 base and J by 2 bases, with 5 bases between them. CDR3 size: 13 residues. In nucleotides, the CDR3 is TGTGCCAGCAGCTTAGAGGGGAACTATGGCTACACCTTC. It specifies CASSLEGNYGYTF.

The chain combines TRBV27 with TRBJ2-7; no clear D. Trimming took off 6 bases at V and 3 bases at J, with 12 bases between the two ends. The CDR3 runs to 13 residues. Germline CDR1 and CDR2: MNHEY and SMNVEV (reference sequence). CDR3 in DNA: TGTGCCAGCAGCCTAACAGAATTCTACGAGCAGTACTTC. Translated: CASSLTEFYEQYF.

Concerning this clone itself: The identical CDR3 is also encoded by other nucleotide sequences in the sample. The chain joins TRBV4-1 to TRBJ2-2; 8 nucleotides line up with TRBD1. V shed 1 base and J 5 bases; nucleotides not matched to a gene: 3. The CDR3 consists of 15 residues. CDR1 MGHRA and CDR2 YSYEKL come from the germline V gene. CDR3: CASSQGQGATGELFF. CDR3 coding DNA: TGCGCCAGCAGCCAAGGCCAGGGGGCGACCGGGGAGCTGTTTTTT.

This chain uses TRBV6-1 with TRBJ1-5, with 7 bases identical to TRBD1. V shed 4 bases and J 2 bases; nucleotides not matched to a gene: 11. Germline values: CDR1 MNHNS, CDR2 SASEGT. The CDR3 runs 17 residues. CDR3 sequence: CASSVFAGGFGNQPQHF. CDR3 nucleotide sequence: TGTGCCAGCAGTGTATTCGCAGGGGGGTTCGGCAATCAGCCCCAGCATTTT.

The J gene is TRBJ2-5, the V gene TRBV13, with 7 bases lining up with TRBD2. The germline V gene has CDR1 PRHDT and CDR2 FYEKMQ (reference sequence). The J segment lost 2 bases and the V segment lost 2 bases, leaving 11 bases of the junction unmatched. This CDR3 contains 17 residues. As DNA, the CDR3 is TGTGCCAGCAGCTTAAAGCCAACTAGCGTACTTCAAGAGACCCAGTACTTC. The encoded protein is CASSLKPTSVLQETQYF.

This clone came up a few times. The rearrangement links TRBV12-5 to TRBJ2-7; D uncertain. Trimming took 1 base from V and 2 from J, leaving 3 bases between them. CDR1 is LGHNT, CDR2 FRNRAP, per germline. This CDR3 comprises 12 residues. The CDR3 reads CASGLGTYEQYF. CDR3 bases: TGTGCTAGTGGTTTGGGGACCTACGAGCAGTACTTC.

This chain joins TRBV5-4 and TRBJ1-2; TRBD1 matches at 8 bases. Germline lookup yields CDR1 SGHNT and CDR2 YYREEE (reference sequence). This CDR3 has 14 residues. Trimming cost V 4 bases and J 8 bases; bases outside gene matches: 10. Here the CDR3 DNA reads TGTGCCAGCAGCCACCGGACAGGGACAACGGGCTACACCTTC. Translated: CASSHRTGTTGYTF.

The chain combines TRBV4-1 with TRBJ2-1; tentatively, D is TRBD2 (6 bases). CDR3 length equals 15 residues. V was pared by 1 base and J by 8 bases, with 15 bases between. Per germline, CDR1 MGHRA and CDR2 YSYEKL. In DNA form, the CDR3 reads TGCGCCAGCAGCCAAGGCCGGGGGTCCCAGGATGAGCAGTTCTTC. Its translation: CASSQGRGSQDEQFF.

V usage is TRBV27 and J usage is TRBJ2-6; D not resolved. V lost 6 bases and J lost 2, with 2 bases in between. This CDR3 has 12 residues. Germline V gene data show CDR1 as MNHEY and CDR2 as SMNVEV (reference sequence). This CDR3 reads CASRTGANVLTF. The CDR3, as DNA: TGTGCCAGCAGGACTGGGGCCAACGTCCTGACTTTC.

V gene TRBV9 combines with J gene TRBJ1-6; weak D call: TRBD1 (6 bases). V shed 3 bases and J shed 13 bases, with 17 bases lying between them. Germline V gives CDR1 SGDLS, CDR2 YYNGEE. CDR3 length: 14 residues. In DNA form, the CDR3 reads TGTGCCAGCAGCGATACAGGGTTGGGTTCCCCCCTCCACTTT. As protein: CASSDTGLGSPLHF.

This sequence joins TRBV7-7 and TRBJ2-7; TRBD2 might be the D (6 bases). CDR3 length: 14 residues. The germline V gene has CDR1 SSHAT and CDR2 FNYEAQ (reference sequence). V lost 5 bases to trimming and J lost 3 bases, with 14 bases between them. CDR3 nucleotides: TGTGCCAGCAGCCCCAATCGGGAGAGCTACGAGCAGTACTTC. Residues: CASSPNRESYEQYF.

This chain connects TRBV30 to TRBJ1-5; D call uncertain. The CDR3 runs to 13 residues. Trimming stripped 5 bases from V and 7 bases from J, with 15 bases between. CDR1 and CDR2 (germline): GTSNPN, SVGIG (reference sequence). The CDR3 DNA reads as TGTGCCTGGTGCGACAAGTTCGGACAGCCCCAGCATTTT. This codes for CAWCDKFGQPQHF.

This clone showed up just once. The V call is TRBV5-5, the J call TRBJ2-5, with a weak D call TRBD2 (5 bases). From germline, CDR1 is SGHKS and CDR2 YYEKEE (reference sequence). Trimming removed 0 bases from V and 5 bases from J, with 14 bases in between. The CDR3 is made up of 15 amino acids. This CDR3 reads CASSLGLAPLETQYF. In DNA, the CDR3 is TGTGCCAGCAGCTTGGGGCTAGCCCCTTTGGAGACCCAGTACTTC.

As DNA, the CDR3 is TGTGCCAGCAGGGGGTACACTGAAGCTTTCTTT. It specifies CASRGYTEAFF. The chain is built from TRBV13 and TRBJ1-1, with unresolved D. The CDR3 is 11 residues long. Germline CDR1 PRHDT, CDR2 FYEKMQ (reference sequence). Trimming pared 6 bases from V and 3 bases from J, leaving 5 bases between.

This clone was detected only a few times. CDR3 region: CSSRGTKNIQYF. CDR3 bases: TGCAGCTCCAGGGGTACCAAAAACATTCAGTACTTC. The J gene is TRBJ2-4, the V gene TRBV29-1, with D possibly being TRBD1 (6 bases). In germline, CDR1 is SQVTM, CDR2 ANQGSEA. The CDR3 covers 12 residues. With 8 bases removed from V and 2 bases from J, the gap between germline ends came to 10 bases.

This rearrangement joins TRBV4-1 to TRBJ2-5, with D tentatively TRBD2 (6 bases). The CDR3 is 15 amino acids. CDR1 MGHRA and CDR2 YSYEKL come from the germline V gene. V lost 1 base to trimming and J lost 1 base, with 10 bases between them. This chain's CDR3 is CASSQVEGTQETQYF. The CDR3 DNA reads as TGCGCCAGCAGCCAAGTGGAGGGAACCCAAGAGACCCAGTACTTC.

The chain combines TRBV6-6 with TRBJ2-5; TRBD2 matches 9 bases. The germline gives CDR1 MNHNY, CDR2 SVGAGI (reference sequence). The V segment lost 2 bases and the J segment 3 bases; nucleotides outside the gene matches: 7. The CDR3 runs 16 residues. CDR3 protein: CASSYPFAGGKETQYF. As DNA, the CDR3 is TGTGCCAGCAGTTACCCCTTCGCGGGGGGGAAAGAGACCCAGTACTTC.

The rearrangement uses TRBV25-1 and TRBJ2-3; no clear D gene. CDR1 and CDR2 (germline): MGHDK, SYGVNS. V lost 1 base, J lost 11 bases, and 7 bases lay in between. This CDR3 has 11 amino acids. The CDR3 region has the DNA TGTGCCAGCAGTGAATTGGGTGAGCAGTATTTT. Translating it yields CASSELGEQYF. Based on the CDR3 plus reference TRBV25-1 and TRBJ2-3, the full variable domain is EADIYQTPRYLVIGTGKKITLECSQTMGHDKMYWYQQDPGMELHLIHYSYGVNSTEKGDLSSESTVSRIRTEHFPLTLESARPSHTSQYLCASSELGEQYFGPGTRLTVL.

The sample holds many counts of this clone. The V and J genes are TRBV19 and TRBJ1-1, with TRBD1 as a possible D gene (6 bases). There are 13 residues in the CDR3. V dropped 4 bases and J dropped 5 bases, with 11 bases sitting between them. Germline CDR1 reads LNHDA; CDR2 reads SQIVND (reference sequence). The CDR3 DNA reads TGTGCCAGTAGTACCAAGGGGGGAACTGAAGCTTTCTTT. It codes for CASSTKGGTEAFF.

The chain links TRBV28 to TRBJ2-7; D might be TRBD1 (5 bases). The germline gives CDR1 MDHEN, CDR2 SYDVKM. There are 14 residues in the CDR3. The V end lost 7 bases, the J end lost 0 bases, and 13 bases lay between the germline ends. The CDR3 reads CASILDNLSYEQYF. As DNA, the CDR3 is TGTGCCAGCATATTGGACAACCTCTCCTACGAGCAGTACTTC.

CDR3: CASARETQYF. CDR3 DNA: TGTGCCAGCGCCCGGGAGACCCAGTACTTC. V gene TRBV7-8 combines with J gene TRBJ2-5; D unresolved. The CDR3 runs 10 residues. Looked up from germline, CDR1 is SGHVS and CDR2 is FQNEAQ. V dropped 8 bases and J dropped 5 bases, with 6 bases sitting between them.

The V call is TRBV4-1, the J call TRBJ1-6; 9 bases line up with TRBD1. Per germline, CDR1 MGHRA and CDR2 YSYEKL. The CDR3 covers 16 residues. The J segment lost 4 bases and the V segment lost 3 bases, leaving 4 bases of the junction unmatched. As DNA, the CDR3 is TGCGCCAGCAGCCACCTGACAGGGGGGTATAATTCACCCCTCCACTTT. Residues: CASSHLTGGYNSPLHF.